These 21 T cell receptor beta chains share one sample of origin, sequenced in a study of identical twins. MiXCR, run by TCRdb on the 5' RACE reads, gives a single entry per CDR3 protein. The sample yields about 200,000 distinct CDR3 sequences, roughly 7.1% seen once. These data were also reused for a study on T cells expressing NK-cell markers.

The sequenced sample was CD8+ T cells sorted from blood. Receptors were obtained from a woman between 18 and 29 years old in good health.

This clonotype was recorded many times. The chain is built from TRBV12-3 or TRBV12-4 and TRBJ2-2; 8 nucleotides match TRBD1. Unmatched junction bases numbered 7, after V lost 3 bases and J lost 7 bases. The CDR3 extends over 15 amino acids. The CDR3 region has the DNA TGTGCCAGCAGTTTGGGGACAGGAGAGATCGGGGAGCTGTTTTTT. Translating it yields CASSLGTGEIGELFF.

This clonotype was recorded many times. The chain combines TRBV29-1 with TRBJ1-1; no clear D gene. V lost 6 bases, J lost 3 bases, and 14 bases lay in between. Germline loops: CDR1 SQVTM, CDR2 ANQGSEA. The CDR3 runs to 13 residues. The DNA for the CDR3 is TGCAGCGTCAATTCGAGGGAGGACACTGAAGCTTTCTTT. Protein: CSVNSREDTEAFF.

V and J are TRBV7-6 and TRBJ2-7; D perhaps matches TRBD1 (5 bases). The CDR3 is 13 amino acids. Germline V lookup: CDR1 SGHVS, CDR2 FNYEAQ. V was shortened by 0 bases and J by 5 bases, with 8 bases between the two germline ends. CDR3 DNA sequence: TGTGCCAGCAGCTTAGCGTTAGGGGACGAGCAGTACTTC. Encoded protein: CASSLALGDEQYF.

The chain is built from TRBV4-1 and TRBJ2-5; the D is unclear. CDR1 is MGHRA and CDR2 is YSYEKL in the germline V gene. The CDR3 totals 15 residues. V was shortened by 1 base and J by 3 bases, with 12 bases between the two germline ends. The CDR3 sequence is CASSQVVSREETQYF. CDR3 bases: TGCGCCAGCAGCCAAGTTGTGTCTAGAGAAGAGACCCAGTACTTC.

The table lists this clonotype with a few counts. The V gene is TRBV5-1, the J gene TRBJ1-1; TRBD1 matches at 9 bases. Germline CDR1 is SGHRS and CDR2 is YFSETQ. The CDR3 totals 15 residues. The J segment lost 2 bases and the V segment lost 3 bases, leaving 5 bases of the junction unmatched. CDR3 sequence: CASSWRGQGNTEAFF. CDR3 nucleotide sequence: TGCGCCAGCAGCTGGAGGGGACAGGGAAACACTGAAGCTTTCTTT.

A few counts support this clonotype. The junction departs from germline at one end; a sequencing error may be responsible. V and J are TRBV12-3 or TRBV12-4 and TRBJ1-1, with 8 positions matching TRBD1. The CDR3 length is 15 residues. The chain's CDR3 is CASSTGTGGNTEVFF. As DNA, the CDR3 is TGTGCCAGCAGTACCGGGACAGGTGGGAACACTGAAGTTTTCTTT.

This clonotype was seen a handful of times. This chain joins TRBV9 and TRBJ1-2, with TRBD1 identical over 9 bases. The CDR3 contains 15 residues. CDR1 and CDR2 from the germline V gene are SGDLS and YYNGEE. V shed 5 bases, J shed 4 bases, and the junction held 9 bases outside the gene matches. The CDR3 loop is CASSASGQGPYGYTF. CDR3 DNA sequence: TGTGCCAGCAGTGCCTCGGGACAGGGCCCCTATGGCTACACCTTC.

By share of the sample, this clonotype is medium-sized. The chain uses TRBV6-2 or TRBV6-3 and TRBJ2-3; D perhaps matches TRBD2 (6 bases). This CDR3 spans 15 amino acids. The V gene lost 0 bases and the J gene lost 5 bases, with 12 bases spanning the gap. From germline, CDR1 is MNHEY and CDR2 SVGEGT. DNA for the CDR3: TGTGCCAGCAGTTACTCGTCCGGGGAGGTAGATACGCAGTATTTT. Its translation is CASSYSSGEVDTQYF.

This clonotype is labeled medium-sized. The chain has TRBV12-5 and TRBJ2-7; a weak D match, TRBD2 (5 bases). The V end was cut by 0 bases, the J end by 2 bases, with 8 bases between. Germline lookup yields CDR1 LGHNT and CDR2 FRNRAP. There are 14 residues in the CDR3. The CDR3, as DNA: TGTGCTAGTGGTTTGGTAGGGCGGGCCTACGAGCAGTACTTC. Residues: CASGLVGRAYEQYF.

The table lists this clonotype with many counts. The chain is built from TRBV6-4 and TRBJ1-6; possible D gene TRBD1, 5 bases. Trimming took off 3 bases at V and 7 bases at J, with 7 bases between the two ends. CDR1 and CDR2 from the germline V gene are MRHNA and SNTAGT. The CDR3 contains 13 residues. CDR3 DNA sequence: TGTGCCAGCAGTGAGGGGGAGAATTCACCCCTCCACTTT. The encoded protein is CASSEGENSPLHF.

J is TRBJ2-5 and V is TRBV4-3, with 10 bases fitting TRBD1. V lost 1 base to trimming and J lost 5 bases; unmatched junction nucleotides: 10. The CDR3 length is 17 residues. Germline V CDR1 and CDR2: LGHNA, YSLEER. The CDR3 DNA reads TGCGCCAGCAGCCAAGGGGTAGGGGACAGGGGCGGCGAGACCCAGTACTTC. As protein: CASSQGVGDRGGETQYF.

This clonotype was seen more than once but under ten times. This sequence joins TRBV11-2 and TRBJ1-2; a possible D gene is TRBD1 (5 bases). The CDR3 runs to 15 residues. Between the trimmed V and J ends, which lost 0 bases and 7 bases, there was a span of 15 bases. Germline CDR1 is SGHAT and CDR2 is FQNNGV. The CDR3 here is CASSLDYRGSGGYTF. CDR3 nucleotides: TGTGCCAGCAGCTTAGATTATCGGGGCTCGGGTGGCTACACCTTC.

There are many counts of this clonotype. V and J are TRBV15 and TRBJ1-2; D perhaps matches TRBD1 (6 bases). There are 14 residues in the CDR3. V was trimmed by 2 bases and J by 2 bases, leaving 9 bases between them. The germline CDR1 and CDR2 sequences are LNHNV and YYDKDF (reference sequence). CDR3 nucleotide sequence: TGTGCCACCAGCAGACCAACAGGGAACTATGGCTACACCTTC. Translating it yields CATSRPTGNYGYTF. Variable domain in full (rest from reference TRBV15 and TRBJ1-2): DAMVIQNPRYQVTQFGKPVTLSCSQTLNHNVMYWYQQKSSQAPKLLFHYYDKDFNNEADTPDNFQSRRPNTSFCFLDIRSPGLGDTAMYLCATSRPTGNYGYTFGSGTRLTVV.

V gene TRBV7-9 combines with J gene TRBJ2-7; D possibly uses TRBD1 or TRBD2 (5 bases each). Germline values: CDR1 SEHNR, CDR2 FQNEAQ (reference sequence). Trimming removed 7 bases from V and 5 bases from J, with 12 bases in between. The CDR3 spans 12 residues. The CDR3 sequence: CASTEDMDEQYF. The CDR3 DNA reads TGTGCCAGCACGGAGGACATGGACGAGCAGTACTTC.

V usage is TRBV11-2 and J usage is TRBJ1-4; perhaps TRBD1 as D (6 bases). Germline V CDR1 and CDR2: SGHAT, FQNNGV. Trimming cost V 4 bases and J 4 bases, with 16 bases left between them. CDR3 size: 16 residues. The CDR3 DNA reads TGTGCCAGCAGCTCGCAGGGGAATCTTGGTAATGAAAAACTGTTTTTT. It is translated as CASSSQGNLGNEKLFF.

CDR3 loop: CASRLAGGDTDTQYF. CDR3 in DNA: TGTGCCAGCAGGCTAGCGGGAGGGGACACAGATACGCAGTATTTT. The chain couples TRBV6-1 to TRBJ2-3; 12 nucleotides agree with TRBD2. This CDR3 has 15 residues. The germline V gene has CDR1 MNHNS and CDR2 SASEGT. Trimming at V came to 6 bases and at J to 2 bases, leaving 3 bases not matched to a gene.

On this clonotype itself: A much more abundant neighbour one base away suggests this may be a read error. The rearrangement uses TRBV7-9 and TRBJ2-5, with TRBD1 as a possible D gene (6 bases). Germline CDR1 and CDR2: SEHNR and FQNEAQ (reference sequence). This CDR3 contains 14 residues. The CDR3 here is CASSLPGAEETHYF. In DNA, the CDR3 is TGTGCCAGCAGCTTGCCAGGGGCGGAAGAGACCCACTACTTC.

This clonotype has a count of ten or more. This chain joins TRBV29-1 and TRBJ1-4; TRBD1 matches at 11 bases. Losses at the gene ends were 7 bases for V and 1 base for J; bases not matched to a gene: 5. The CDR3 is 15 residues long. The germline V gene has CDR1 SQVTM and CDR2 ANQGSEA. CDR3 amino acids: CSAWTGGRTNEKLFF. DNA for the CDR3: TGCAGCGCTTGGACAGGGGGCAGAACTAATGAAAAACTGTTTTTT.

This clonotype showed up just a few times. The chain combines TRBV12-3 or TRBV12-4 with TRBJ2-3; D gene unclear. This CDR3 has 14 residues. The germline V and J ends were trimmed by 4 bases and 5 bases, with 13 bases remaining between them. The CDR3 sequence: CASSSPLAGDTQYF. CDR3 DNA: TGTGCCAGCAGTTCCCCCCTGGCTGGAGATACGCAGTATTTT.

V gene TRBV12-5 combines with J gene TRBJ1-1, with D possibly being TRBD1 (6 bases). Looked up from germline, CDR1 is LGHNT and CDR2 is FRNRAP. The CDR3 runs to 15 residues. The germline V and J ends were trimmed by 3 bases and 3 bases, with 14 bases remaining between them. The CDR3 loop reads CASGFSNRADTEAFF. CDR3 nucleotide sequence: TGTGCTAGTGGTTTCTCTAACAGGGCAGACACTGAAGCTTTCTTT. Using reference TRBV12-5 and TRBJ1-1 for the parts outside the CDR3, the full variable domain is DARVTQTPRHKVTEMGQEVTMRCQPILGHNTVFWYRQTMMQGLELLAYFRNRAPLDDSGMPKDRFSAEMPDATLATLKIQPSEPRDSAVYFCASGFSNRADTEAFFGQGTRLTVV.

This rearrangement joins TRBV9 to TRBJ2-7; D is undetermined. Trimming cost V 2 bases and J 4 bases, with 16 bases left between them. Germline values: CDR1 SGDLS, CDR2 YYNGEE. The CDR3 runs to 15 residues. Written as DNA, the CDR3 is TGTGCCAGCAGCGTGGGGTACGGGCAGTATTACGAGCAGTACTTC. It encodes CASSVGYGQYYEQYF.